Shown below are 10 T cell receptor beta chains from a single sample sequenced in a study of identical twins. Via MiXCR, TCRdb re-called the 5' RACE reads, giving one row per CDR3 protein. The sample carries hundreds of thousands of distinct CDR3 sequences, 24% recorded once. The same data also went into a second study, on T cells expressing NK-cell markers.

The sequenced material came from CD4+ T cells sorted from blood. The receptors come from a woman under 30 in good health.

This chain links TRBV5-6 with TRBJ1-1; D is unresolved. The CDR3 is 15 residues long. Trimming pared 3 bases from V and 4 bases from J, leaving 16 bases between. The germline CDR1 and CDR2 sequences are SGHDT and YYEEEE. The CDR3 is CASSSDNIFITEAFF. Here the CDR3 DNA reads TGTGCCAGCAGCTCTGACAATATATTCATCACTGAAGCTTTCTTT.

The chain links TRBV10-3 to TRBJ2-2; 9 bases match TRBD1. With 0 bases clipped from V and 4 bases from J, the junction kept 3 bases outside the gene matches. Germline loops: CDR1 ENHRY, CDR2 SYGVKD. CDR3 length: 16 amino acids. Here the CDR3 reads CAISESEQGATGELFF. DNA of the CDR3: TGTGCCATCAGTGAGTCGGAACAGGGGGCCACCGGGGAGCTGTTTTTT.

The V call is TRBV20-1, the J call TRBJ2-3; 10 bases fit TRBD2. Germline assignment: CDR1 DFQATT and CDR2 SNEGSKA (reference sequence). This CDR3 comprises 13 residues. The trim removed 3 bases at V and 4 bases at J, leaving 1 base unmatched. DNA for the CDR3: TGCAGTGCTAGTCTAGCGGGAGCAGATACGCAGTATTTT. Residues: CSASLAGADTQYF.

This chain links TRBV6-6 with TRBJ2-2; 7 bases fit TRBD2. There are 13 residues in the CDR3. Losses at the gene ends were 11 bases for V and 6 bases for J; bases not matched to a gene: 9. CDR1 is MNHNY and CDR2 is SVGAGI in the germline V gene (reference sequence). In nucleotides, the CDR3 is TGTGCCTGCGCCGGGGGGAGTGCCGGGGAGCTGTTTTTT. This gives the protein CACAGGSAGELFF.

V and J are TRBV5-1 and TRBJ2-1; D is perhaps TRBD2 (5 bases). The CDR3 spans 16 residues. CDR1 and CDR2 from the germline V gene are SGHRS and YFSETQ. The germline V and J ends were trimmed by 4 bases and 0 bases, with 14 bases remaining between them. CDR3 protein: CASSPPLGVSYNEQFF. The CDR3 DNA reads TGCGCCAGCAGCCCACCTCTGGGAGTCTCCTACAATGAGCAGTTCTTC.

This clonotype was seen a few times. The rearrangement joins TRBV12-3 or TRBV12-4 to TRBJ2-5; possibly TRBD2 for D (7 bases). The ends were cut back, 4 bases at V and 5 bases at J, with 17 bases in the middle. The CDR3 has 15 amino acids. CDR3 nucleotides: TGTGCCAGCAGTTCGGAGGGGGGGCGATGGGAGACCCAGTACTTC. Its translation: CASSSEGGRWETQYF.

The rearrangement uses TRBV10-1 and TRBJ2-5; 8 nucleotides match TRBD1. The J segment lost 2 bases and the V segment lost 0 bases, leaving 5 bases of the junction unmatched. Germline V gene data show CDR1 as WNHNN and CDR2 as SYGVQD (reference sequence). CDR3 length: 16 residues. The DNA of the CDR3 is TGCGCCAGCAGTGAGTCCCAAAACAGGGGGCAAGAGACCCAGTACTTC. It yields the protein CASSESQNRGQETQYF.

The chain has TRBV20-1 and TRBJ2-6; D possibly corresponds to TRBD1 (6 bases). The CDR3 has 16 residues. Germline V gene lookup returns CDR1 DFQATT and CDR2 SNEGSKA (reference sequence). This CDR3 reads CSCRTRGRAGANVLTF. The CDR3 DNA follows: TGCAGCTGTCGGACCAGGGGAAGGGCTGGGGCCAACGTCCTGACTTTC.

V gene TRBV12-3 or TRBV12-4 combines with J gene TRBJ2-2; TRBD2 aligns across 8 bases. V lost 6 bases to trimming and J lost 6 bases; unmatched junction nucleotides: 12. The CDR3 covers 16 residues. The CDR3 sequence: CASSSLGAGVAGELFF. The DNA of the CDR3 is TGTGCCAGCAGCTCTCTGGGAGCGGGAGTTGCCGGGGAGCTGTTTTTT.

The V and J genes are TRBV5-1 and TRBJ2-4, with D perhaps being TRBD1 or TRBD2 (5 bases each). V lost 7 bases, J lost 7 bases, and 15 bases lay in between. CDR1 and CDR2 from the germline V gene are SGHRS and YFSETQ. CDR3 length equals 13 residues. The CDR3 DNA is TGCGCCAGCCGGGTATGGGACGTGAACATTCAGTACTTC. This encodes CASRVWDVNIQYF.